A selection of T cell receptor beta chains follows, all from one sample in a study of T-cell reconstitution after alpha-beta-depleted transplantation in children. TCRdb re-derived calls from the PCR reads in MiXCR, one entry per CDR3 protein. Seen here are hundreds of thousands of distinct CDR3 sequences, about 12% observed once, and the top ten hold approximately 5.4%. Source: PBMCs from the stem cell graft donor, taken from the stem cell graft. All receptors come from a human donor who donated a stem cell graft to a child with combined immunodeficiency. CDR3s include the opening cysteine and the closing phenylalanine or tryptophan. The order of the fields is D gene, V gene, clone size, J gene, CDR3 protein, CDR3 DNA. The D gene is left open where the match is weak. The listing skips clone size in some rows; elsewhere it reads once, few, many or a size class.

d_gene: TRBD1; v_gene: TRBV19; abundance: once; j_gene: TRBJ2-1; CDR3aa: CASSIARGNNEQFF; CDR3nt: TGTGCCAGTAGTATCGCCAGGGGGAACAATGAGCAGTTCTTC
d_gene: TRBD1; v_gene: TRBV12-3/TRBV12-4; abundance: many; j_gene: TRBJ1-4; CDR3aa: CASSSTGENEKLFF; CDR3nt: TGTGCCAGCAGTTCCACAGGGGAAAATGAAAAACTGTTTTTT
d_gene: .; v_gene: TRBV5-1; abundance: many; j_gene: TRBJ2-7; CDR3aa: CASSLGEGRSYEQYF; CDR3nt: TGCGCCAGCAGCTTGGGCGAAGGACGGTCCTACGAGCAGTACTTC
d_gene: .; v_gene: TRBV12-3/TRBV12-4; abundance: .; j_gene: TRBJ2-1; CDR3aa: CASSRRRGFPYNEQFF; CDR3nt: TGTGCCAGCAGCCGGAGGAGGGGGTTTCCCTACAATGAGCAGTTCTTC
d_gene: .; v_gene: TRBV6-5; abundance: many; j_gene: TRBJ2-1; CDR3aa: CASSYKLDGSNEQFF; CDR3nt: TGTGCCAGCAGTTACAAACTGGACGGGAGTAATGAGCAGTTCTTC
d_gene: .; v_gene: TRBV28; abundance: .; j_gene: TRBJ1-5; CDR3aa: CASGPGANQPQHF; CDR3nt: TGTGCCAGCGGACCAGGGGCCAATCAGCCCCAGCATTTT
d_gene: .; v_gene: TRBV11-3; abundance: .; j_gene: TRBJ1-1; CDR3aa: CASSLRRDTPFF; CDR3nt: TGTGCCAGCAGCCTACGCCGGGACACCCCTTTCTTT
d_gene: .; v_gene: TRBV7-9; abundance: many; j_gene: TRBJ2-1; CDR3aa: CASSWTAGEYNEQFF; CDR3nt: TGTGCCAGCAGCTGGACAGCGGGTGAATACAATGAGCAGTTCTTC
d_gene: TRBD2; v_gene: TRBV7-2; abundance: .; j_gene: TRBJ2-7; CDR3aa: CASSLARASGSDEQYF; CDR3nt: TGTGCCAGCAGCTTAGCGAGGGCTAGCGGGAGCGACGAGCAGTACTTC
d_gene: TRBD2; v_gene: TRBV5-1; abundance: few; j_gene: TRBJ2-1; CDR3aa: CASRLGLAGGPDIEQFF; CDR3nt: TGCGCCAGCAGACTTGGACTAGCGGGAGGGCCAGATATTGAGCAGTTCTTC
d_gene: .; v_gene: TRBV2; abundance: few; j_gene: TRBJ2-1; CDR3aa: CASTGTGPLGNEQFF; CDR3nt: TGTGCCAGCACGGGTACAGGGCCCCTAGGGAATGAGCAGTTCTTC
d_gene: TRBD1; v_gene: TRBV12-3/TRBV12-4; abundance: .; j_gene: TRBJ1-3; CDR3aa: CASSRQGVGNTIYF; CDR3nt: TGTGCCAGCAGTCGACAGGGAGTTGGAAACACCATATATTTT
d_gene: TRBD1; v_gene: TRBV28; abundance: .; j_gene: TRBJ2-1; CDR3aa: CASSFPQTGGDEQFF; CDR3nt: TGTGCCAGCAGTTTCCCACAGACAGGGGGCGATGAGCAGTTCTTC
d_gene: .; v_gene: TRBV29-1; abundance: .; j_gene: TRBJ2-5; CDR3aa: CSFRLGSWETQYF; CDR3nt: TGCAGCTTCCGACTGGGTAGCTGGGAGACCCAGTACTTC
d_gene: .; v_gene: TRBV12-3/TRBV12-4; abundance: few; j_gene: TRBJ2-7; CDR3aa: CASSETDRGGQYF; CDR3nt: TGTGCCAGCAGCGAGACCGACCGGGGAGGGCAGTACTTC
d_gene: TRBD1; v_gene: TRBV28; abundance: .; j_gene: TRBJ1-2; CDR3aa: CASSLSRGQGGYGYTF; CDR3nt: TGTGCCAGCAGTTTATCGAGGGGACAGGGAGGCTATGGCTACACCTTC